Relative to its sample, the clone carrying this T cell receptor (beta chain) is medium-sized. The sample belongs to a study of neurological immune-mediated disorders. Time point here: longitudinal time-point 2. CDR3 length equals 15 residues. V lost 3 bases and J lost 6; bases outside the gene matches: 6. Per germline, CDR1 KGHSH and CDR2 LQKENI. As for the cDNA, it was generated by 5'RACE with 10-nucleotide random UMIs. From the 5' RACE reads, TCRdb called clonotypes with MiXCR, one entry per CDR3 protein. This table holds roughly 45,000 distinct CDR3 sequences, 10% to 15% found once. The sample was PBMCs. V usage is TRBV18 and J usage is TRBJ2-1; 9 bases line up with TRBD1. This sequence originates from a male donor with HTLV-1-associated myelopathy (HAM/TSP). The CDR3 is CASSPDRGRGNEQFF. The DNA of the CDR3 is TGTGCCAGCTCACCTGACAGGGGGAGAGGCAATGAGCAGTTCTTC.